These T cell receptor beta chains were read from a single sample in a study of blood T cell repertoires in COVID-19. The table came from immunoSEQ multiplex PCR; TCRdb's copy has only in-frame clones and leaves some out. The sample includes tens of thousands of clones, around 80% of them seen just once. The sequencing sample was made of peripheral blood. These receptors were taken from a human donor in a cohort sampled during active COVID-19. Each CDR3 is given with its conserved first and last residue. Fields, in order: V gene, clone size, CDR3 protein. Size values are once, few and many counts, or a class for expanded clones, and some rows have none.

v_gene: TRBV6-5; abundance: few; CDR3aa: CASSYAGQGRYGYTF
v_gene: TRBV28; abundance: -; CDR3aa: CASSYESVQYF
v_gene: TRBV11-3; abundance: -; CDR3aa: CASSPRQGATDTQYF
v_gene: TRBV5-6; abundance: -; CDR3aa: CASSWAGQGGEYF
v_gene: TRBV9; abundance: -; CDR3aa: CASNQIGADTQYF
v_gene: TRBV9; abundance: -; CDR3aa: CASSVVGTGGFGELFF
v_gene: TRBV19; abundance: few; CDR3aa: CASSSSVQETQYF
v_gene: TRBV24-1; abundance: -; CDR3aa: CATSSVNGYTF
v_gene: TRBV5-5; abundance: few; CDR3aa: CASSVVGRAHEQYF
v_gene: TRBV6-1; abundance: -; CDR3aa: CASSESRDFAQHF
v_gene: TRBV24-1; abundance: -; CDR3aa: CATSDPRHTQETQYF
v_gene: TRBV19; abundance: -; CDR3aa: CASSIWGEDTQYF
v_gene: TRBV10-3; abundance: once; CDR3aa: CAMTAGGQRSTGELFF
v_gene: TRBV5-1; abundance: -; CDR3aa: CASSSDRGEQYF
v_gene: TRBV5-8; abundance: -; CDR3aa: CASSSYRASTEAFF